The 6 T cell receptor beta chains presented below share a single source sample, sequenced in a study of blood T cell repertoires in COVID-19. Some clones are missing from TCRdb's copy, which holds only in-frame ones; the method was immunoSEQ multiplex PCR. The repertoire holds a few hundred thousand clones, with roughly 90% as singletons. The specimen was peripheral blood. The receptors come from a woman aged 50 to 60 with acute or convalescent COVID-19.

The chain is built from TRBV5-4 and TRBJ2-6; a weak D match, TRBD1 (5 bases). Germline CDR1 and CDR2: SGHNT and YYREEE (reference sequence). Between the trimmed V and J ends, which lost 2 bases and 0 bases, there was a span of 6 bases. The CDR3 is made up of 15 amino acids. This chain's CDR3 is CASSLGDSGANVLTF. CDR3 coding DNA: TGTGCCAGCAGCTTAGGGGACTCTGGGGCCAACGTCCTGACTTTC. Complete variable domain (other parts from reference TRBV5-4 and TRBJ2-6): ETGVTQSPTHLIKTRGQQVTLRCSSQSGHNTVSWYQQALGQGPQFIFQYYREEENGRGNFPPRFSGLQFPNYSSELNVNALELDDSALYLCASSLGDSGANVLTFGAGSRLTVL.

This clone was detected a few times. The chain links TRBV19 to TRBJ1-5, with a possible D match to TRBD1 (6 bases). This CDR3 spans 15 amino acids. V was trimmed by 5 bases and J by 6 bases, leaving 17 bases between them. The germline CDR1 and CDR2 sequences are LNHDA and SQIVND (reference sequence). In DNA form, the CDR3 reads TGTGCCAGTAGTGGAAAGCGACAGGCGGGTCAGCCCCAGCATTTT. Translated: CASSGKRQAGQPQHF. Full variable domain (outside the CDR3, taken from reference TRBV19 and TRBJ1-5): DGGITQSPKYLFRKEGQNVTLSCEQNLNHDAMYWYRQDPGQGLRLIYYSQIVNDFQKGDIAEGYSVSREKKESFPLTVTSAQKNPTAFYLCASSGKRQAGQPQHFGDGTRLSIL.

The rearrangement joins TRBV5-4 to TRBJ2-7; possibly TRBD1 for D (5 bases). V shed 3 bases and J shed 8 bases, with 18 bases lying between them. Germline V gene sequence: CDR1 SGHNT, CDR2 YYREEE (reference sequence). CDR3 length: 14 residues. This CDR3 reads CASSSDVPRTKQYF. The CDR3 nucleotides read TGTGCCAGCAGCTCGGATGTCCCCCGGACAAAGCAGTACTTC.

J is TRBJ1-1 and V is TRBV11-3, with a possible D match to TRBD1 (5 bases). Trimming removed 1 base from V and 4 bases from J, with 10 bases in between. CDR1 and CDR2 from the germline V gene are SGHNT and YENEEA. The CDR3 contains 14 residues. CDR3 in amino acids: CASSLGRVITEAFF. For the CDR3, the DNA is TGTGCCAGCAGCTTAGGCAGGGTGATCACTGAAGCTTTCTTT.

The chain employs TRBV3-1 (or the pseudogene TRBV3-2) and TRBJ2-7; D possibly corresponds to TRBD2 (5 bases). Germline CDR1 reads LGHDT; CDR2 reads YNNKEL (reference sequence). The germline V and J ends were trimmed by 0 bases and 1 base, with 13 bases remaining between them. The CDR3 has 16 amino acids. The CDR3 loop is CASSQEGSGKSYEQYF. The CDR3 DNA is TGTGCCAGCAGCCAAGAAGGGAGCGGAAAATCCTACGAGCAGTACTTC.

The J gene is TRBJ2-3, the V gene TRBV7-2, with 14 positions matching TRBD2. Germline V gives CDR1 SGHTA, CDR2 FQGNSA. This CDR3 is built from 15 residues. With V trimmed by 8 bases and J by 5 bases, 6 bases remained unmatched. Here the CDR3 reads CASQGTSGRRDTQYF. The CDR3 DNA follows: TGTGCCAGCCAAGGGACTAGCGGGAGACGAGATACGCAGTATTTT.